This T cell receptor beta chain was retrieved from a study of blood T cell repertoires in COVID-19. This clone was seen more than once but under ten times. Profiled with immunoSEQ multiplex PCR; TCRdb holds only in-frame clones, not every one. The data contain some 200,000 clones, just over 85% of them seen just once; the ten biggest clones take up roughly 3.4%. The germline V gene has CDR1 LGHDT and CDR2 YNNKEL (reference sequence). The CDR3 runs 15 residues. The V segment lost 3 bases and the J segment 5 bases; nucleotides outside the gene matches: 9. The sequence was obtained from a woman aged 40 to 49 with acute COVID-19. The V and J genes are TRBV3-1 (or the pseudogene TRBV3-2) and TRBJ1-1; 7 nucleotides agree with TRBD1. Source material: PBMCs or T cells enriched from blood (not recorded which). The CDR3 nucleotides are TGTGCCAGCAGCCAGACAGGGATTGTGGGGACTGAAGCTTTCTTT. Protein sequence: CASSQTGIVGTEAFF.